This TCR beta chain was found in a study of cytomegalovirus exposure and HLA in healthy donors (dated by TCRdb to about 2017). Broadly, across the study: An earlier analysis of 550 to 700 of the donors reported more than 250 Gb of sequence data and some 120 million unique TCR beta sequences from 150 million to 200 million T cells. High-throughput TCR immunosequencing, statistical association of individual TCRs with disease status, and machine learning were combined to predict cytomegalovirus infection status. Donor age, sex, ethnicity and CMV serostatus were collected together with the repertoire data. To study patterns of TCR occurrence, a later analysis re-analyzed previously published TCR beta repertoires from under 750 donors and added high-resolution HLA genotyping. About 280 gigabases of sequencing data and 75 million to 85 million unique TCR sequences made up an early release that covered 640 HLA-typed donors. The study aimed to test whether signatures of past pathogen exposure could be identified by cataloging public T cell receptors. Among the roughly 370 genotyped donors, approximately 76% belonged to the genetic ancestry cluster associated with self-reported Caucasian donors. Genome-wide SNP genotypes for about three fifths of the roughly 670 donors were used in a later genetic analysis, which treated that subset as a discovery cohort. Among roughly 400 genotyped donors of the cohort, an average of around 220,000 unique TCR beta nucleotide sequences was sequenced per donor, of which 15% to 20% were non-productive. Because of strong linkage in the cohort, 5 or 6 DR-DQ haplotypes were treated as single units for association and clustering. HLA typing covered class I and class II loci at four-digit resolution. The later analysis used no new phenotypic data to find candidate immune exposures, relying instead on TCR beta sequences and their occurrence across donors. Every discovery cohort repertoire had been produced on one sequencing platform. The study profiled the T cell repertoires of under 700 subjects by immunosequencing and related them to cytomegalovirus serostatus. An earlier analysis of approximately 500 of the donors applied high-throughput TCR beta sequencing to assess whether each TCR beta V gene segment acted as functional or pseudogenic. The number of typed donors differed by locus: about 629-630 for A, B, C, DRB1 and DQB1; about 520 for DQA1; around 610 for DPA1; and around 470 for DPB1. A separate validation cohort of approximately 130 different subjects was used in addition to the roughly 620-subject first cohort. Study-wide conclusions, independent of this receptor: A total of about 150 TCR beta chains were listed by the study as associated with cytomegalovirus. In a later analysis, most CMV-associated TCR beta chains were found to appear HLA-restricted, with HLA associations seemingly driven largely by CMV exposure. Sequencing depth was assumed to be roughly uniform across donors in the presence/absence analyses, though that assumption may not hold. Linkage disequilibrium might explain the correlated functional status among segregating V segments, but an unknown experimental factor could not be ruled out. The cohort was sequenced for TCR beta chains only, and without alpha or paired-chain data the features that could be detected were limited. A further reported finding was that TCR beta sequences accurately predicted the HLA-A and HLA-B alleles for most subjects in the first cohort. The only immune exposure information available for the cohort was CMV serostatus. A later analysis found that HLA-associated TCR beta chains were more clonally expanded and had lower generation probabilities than equally common non-associated chains. A later genetic analysis reported fewer N-insertions in productive TCRs among donors in an Asian-associated ancestry cluster than the roughly 700-donor mean. At a false discovery rate of 0.05, a later analysis linked under 20,000 TCR beta sequences to specific HLA alleles. In an earlier analysis of under 600 of the donors, most TCR beta V segments were observed in productive rearrangements about 87% or about 30% of the time, broadly matching IMGT annotations. Several of the top co-occurrence clusters appeared to be linked to parvovirus B19, influenza, CMV and Epstein-Barr virus, according to a later analysis. When HLA alleles, especially DR and DQ, strongly co-occurred, attributing TCR associations to individual alleles was difficult. Some IMGT-functional V segments, including TRBV6-2 and TRBV6-3, could not be told apart with the 87-base-pair reads, so those segments were excluded. In a later analysis, TCR association rates were found to vary across HLA loci, with the most associated TCRs seen for DRB1 alleles and the fewest for HLA-C alleles. According to the authors, the approach could potentially be generalized to other disease states and immunological phenotypes. V-gene and J-gene trimming of TCR beta chains was associated with a missense DCLRE1C variant in a later genetic analysis, and the association was replicated in an independent cohort. A cluster of highly shared sequence variants was judged likely to be a technical artifact of the sequencing pipeline. In vitro tests confirmed that a few of the cytomegalovirus-associated TCR beta chains recognize cytomegalovirus antigens. Cytomegalovirus status was reported to be diagnosed by the classifier with high specificity and sensitivity in both the original and validation cohorts. HLA typing was unavailable for some donors at each locus, so association tests used only the typed subset. Around 16 rarely observed V segments, including chromosome 9 orphons, were excluded from the earlier analysis of some 590 of the donors because counts were too low. Most TCR sequences were observed very rarely across donors, whereas some public TCRs were present in many individuals.

The cohort comprised 550 to 700 healthy bone marrow donors. All cohort members were sampled while nominally healthy, although unrecorded immune exposures were likely present. The donor was CMV seronegative and belonged to the group of over 300 seronegative cohort members. A peripheral blood sample was provided by each donor, and peripheral blood mononuclear cells were used for TCR beta sequencing. Genomic DNA extraction from the blood cell samples was performed with the Qiagen DNeasy Blood Extraction Kit. Library preparation employed the immunoSEQ multiplex PCR assay. For the multiplex PCR, a mixture combining 60 forward primers for TCR Vbeta segments and 13 reverse primers for TCR Jbeta segments was used. The CDR3 region of rearranged TCR beta genes was amplified from genomic DNA by a multiplex PCR assay. Amplified TCR beta libraries were sequenced as 87-base-pair reads on the Illumina HiSeq System. Per the source publication's procedure: A later analysis counted approximately 76 million unique TCR beta chains across the 650 to 700 repertoires, and roughly 11 million of these chains were shared by at least two donors. Raw reads were error-corrected and collapsed into unique sequences by a nearest-neighbor algorithm in which closely related sequences were merged to remove PCR and sequencing errors. CDR3 sequences were aligned to IMGT reference sequences to assign V, D and J gene segments. For a sequence to be retained, a match of at least six nucleotides was required to both a V gene segment and a J gene segment. A rearrangement counted as productive if the CDR3 had no stop codons and remained in frame with V and J, and every other rearrangement counted as non-productive. Following IMGT convention, CDR3 was defined as the stretch from the second conserved V-encoded cysteine up to the conserved J-encoded phenylalanine. The earlier analysis of more than 450 of the donors excluded sequences that lacked an unambiguous match to a single V gene segment. In an earlier analysis of more than 500 of the donors, a V segment was called functional when productive rearrangements were above 56.7%, and segregating when the standard deviation between donors exceeded 5%. A statistical classification framework was built for diagnosing cytomegalovirus status from the catalog of TCR beta chain sequences. V and J gene assignment, in a later analysis, came from comparing TCR nucleotide sequences with IMGT/GENE-DB human TR gene sequences. A later analysis assigned CDR3 sequences and most-parsimonious VDJ recombination scenarios with the TCRdist pipeline. A later analysis defined each TCR beta chain by its CDR3 amino acid sequence plus V-gene family, and excluded reads lacking a unique V-gene family. As a way to deal with suspected cross-contamination and a sequencing artifact, a later analysis dropped 592 nucleotide sequences that were highly shared and had low generation probability. In a later analysis, a clonal expansion index was calculated for each public chain from normalized within-repertoire ranks of inferred template counts. In a later analysis, generation probabilities were computed using a VDJ recombination model fitted to out-of-frame rearrangements, and the results were checked against IGoR. A later analysis scored TCR-TCR, TCR-HLA and TCR-CMV co-occurrence with hypergeometric tests, applying a repertoire-size bias correction to TCR pairs. A later analysis estimated false discovery rates by permuting HLA or CMV assignments 20 times. In a later analysis, co-occurring TCRs were grouped with DBSCAN, and TCRdist sequence similarity was added when clustering was performed within HLA-allele-positive subsets. Repertoires with fewer than 30,000 or more than 120,000 public chains were left out of co-occurrence clustering, as were a handful of repertoires with anomalous nucleotide sharing. TCRdb holds this immuneACCESS table with in-frame rearrangements only. Some clones are missing; in checked studies, unresolved V genes explain under half, and the rest has no known cause. The D gene and trimming were derived from the DNA, and the V and J assignments and clone size from that table. In all, the sample holds under 200,000 clones, and roughly 75% of those were seen once. Of the sample, just under 5% falls within the top ten clones.

The CDR3 measures 15 amino acids from cysteine to phenylalanine. This entry keeps only the CDR3 DNA: 45 bases, framed from base 1. CDR1 MNHEY and CDR2 SVGAGI are derived from the germline V gene. At the junction V is shortened by 6 bases and J by 1 base; bases outside the gene matches: 6. Notes on this clone: It lacks a known antigen. No qualities accompany the bases; no much larger clone lies one base away.

The TCR originated in a male donor in good health and CMV-seronegative. Sequences were obtained from PBMCs. The rearranged chain carries TRBV6-5 and TRBJ2-7; a stretch of 10 junction bases matches TRBD1. The CDR3 is CASSNRDRGSYEQYF. The nucleotide sequence is given as TGTGCCAGCAGCAACCGGGACAGGGGTTCCTACGAGCAGTACTTC.